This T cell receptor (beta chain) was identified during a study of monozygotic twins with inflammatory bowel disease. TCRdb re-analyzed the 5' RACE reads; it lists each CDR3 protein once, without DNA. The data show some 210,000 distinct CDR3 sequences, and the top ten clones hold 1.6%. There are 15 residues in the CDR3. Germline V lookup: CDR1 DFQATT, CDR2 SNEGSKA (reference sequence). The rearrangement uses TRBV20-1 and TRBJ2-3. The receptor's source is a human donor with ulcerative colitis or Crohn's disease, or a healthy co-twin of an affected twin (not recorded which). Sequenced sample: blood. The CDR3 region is CSARGRWAFTDTQYF.